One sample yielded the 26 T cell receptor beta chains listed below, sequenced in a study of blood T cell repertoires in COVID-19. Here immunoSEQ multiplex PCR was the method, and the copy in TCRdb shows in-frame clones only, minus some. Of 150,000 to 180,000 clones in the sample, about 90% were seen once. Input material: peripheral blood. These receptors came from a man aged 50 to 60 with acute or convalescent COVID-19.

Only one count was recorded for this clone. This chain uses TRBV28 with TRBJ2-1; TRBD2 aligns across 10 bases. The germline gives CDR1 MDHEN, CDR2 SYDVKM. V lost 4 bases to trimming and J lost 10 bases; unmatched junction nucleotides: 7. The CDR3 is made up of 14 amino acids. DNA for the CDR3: TGTGCCAGCAGTTCGAGCGGGGGGGCGCCCGAGCAGTTCTTC. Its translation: CASSSSGGAPEQFF.

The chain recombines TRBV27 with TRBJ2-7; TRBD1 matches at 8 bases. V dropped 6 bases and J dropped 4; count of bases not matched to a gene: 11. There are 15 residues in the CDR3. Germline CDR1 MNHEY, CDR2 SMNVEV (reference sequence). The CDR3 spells CASSENRGTGYEQYF. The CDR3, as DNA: TGTGCCAGCAGCGAGAACAGGGGGACGGGATACGAGCAGTACTTC.

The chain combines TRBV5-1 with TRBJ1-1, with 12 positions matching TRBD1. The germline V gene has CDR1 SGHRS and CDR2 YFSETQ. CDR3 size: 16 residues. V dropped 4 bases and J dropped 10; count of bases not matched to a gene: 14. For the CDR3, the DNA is TGCGCCAGCAGCCCACAGGTAGGGGACAGGGGGCGAAGAGCTTTCTTT. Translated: CASSPQVGDRGRRAFF.

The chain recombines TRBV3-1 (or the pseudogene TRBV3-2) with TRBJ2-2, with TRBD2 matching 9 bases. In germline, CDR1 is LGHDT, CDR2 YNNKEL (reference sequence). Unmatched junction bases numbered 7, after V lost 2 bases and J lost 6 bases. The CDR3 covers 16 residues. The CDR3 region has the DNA TGTGCCAGCAGCCAATTGGGCGGGGGGGCCGCCGGGGAGCTGTTTTTT. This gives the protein CASSQLGGGAAGELFF.

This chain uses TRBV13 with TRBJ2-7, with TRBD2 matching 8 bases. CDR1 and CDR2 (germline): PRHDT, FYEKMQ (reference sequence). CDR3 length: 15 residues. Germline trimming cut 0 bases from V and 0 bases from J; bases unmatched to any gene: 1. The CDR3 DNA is TGTGCCAGCAGCTTAGGGCGGGGGGACTCCTACGAGCAGTACTTC. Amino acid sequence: CASSLGRGDSYEQYF.

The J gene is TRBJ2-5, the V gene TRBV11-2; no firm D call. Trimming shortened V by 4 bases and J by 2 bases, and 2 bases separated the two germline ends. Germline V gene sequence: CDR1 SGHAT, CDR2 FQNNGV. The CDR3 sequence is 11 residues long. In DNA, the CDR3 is TGTGCCAGCAGCTCGCAAGAGACCCAGTACTTC. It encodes CASSSQETQYF. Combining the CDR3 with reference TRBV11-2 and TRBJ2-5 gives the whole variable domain EAGVAQSPRYKIIEKRQSVAFWCNPISGHATLYWYQQILGQGPKLLIQFQNNGVVDDSQLPKDRFSAERLKGVDSTLKIQPAKLEDSAVYLCASSSQETQYFGPGTRLLVL.

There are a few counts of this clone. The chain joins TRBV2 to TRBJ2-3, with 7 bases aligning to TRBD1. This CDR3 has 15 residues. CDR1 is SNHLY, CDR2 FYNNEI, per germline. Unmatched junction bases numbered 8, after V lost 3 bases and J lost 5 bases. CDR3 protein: CASSEGQSRGDTQYF. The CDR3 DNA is TGTGCCAGCAGTGAGGGACAGTCCCGCGGAGATACGCAGTATTTT.

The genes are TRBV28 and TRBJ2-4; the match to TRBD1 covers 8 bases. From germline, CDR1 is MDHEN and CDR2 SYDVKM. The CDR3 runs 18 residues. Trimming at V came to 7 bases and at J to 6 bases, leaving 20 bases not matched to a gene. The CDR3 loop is CASTPNRDRRGVRNIQYF. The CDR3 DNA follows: TGTGCCAGCACTCCCAACCGGGACAGGCGCGGAGTCAGAAACATTCAGTACTTC.

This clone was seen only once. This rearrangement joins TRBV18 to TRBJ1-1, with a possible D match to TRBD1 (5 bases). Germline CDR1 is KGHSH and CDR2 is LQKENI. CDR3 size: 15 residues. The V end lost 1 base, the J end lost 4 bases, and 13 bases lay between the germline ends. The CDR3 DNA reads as TGTGCCAGCTCACCACGCAGGGAGGCAGGCACTGAAGCTTTCTTT. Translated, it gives CASSPRREAGTEAFF.

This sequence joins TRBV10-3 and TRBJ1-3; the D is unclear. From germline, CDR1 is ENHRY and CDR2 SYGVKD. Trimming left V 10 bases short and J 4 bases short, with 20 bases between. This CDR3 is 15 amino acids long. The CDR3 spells CATRKLGGGGNTIYF. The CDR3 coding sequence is TGTGCCACCCGAAAGCTGGGAGGTGGAGGAAACACCATATATTTT.

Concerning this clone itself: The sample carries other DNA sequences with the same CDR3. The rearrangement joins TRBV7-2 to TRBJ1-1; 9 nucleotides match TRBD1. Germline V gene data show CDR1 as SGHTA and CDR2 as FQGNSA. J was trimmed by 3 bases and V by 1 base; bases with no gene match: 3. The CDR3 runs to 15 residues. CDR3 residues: CASSLVDRGYTEAFF. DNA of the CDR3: TGTGCCAGCAGCTTAGTAGACAGGGGGTACACTGAAGCTTTCTTT.

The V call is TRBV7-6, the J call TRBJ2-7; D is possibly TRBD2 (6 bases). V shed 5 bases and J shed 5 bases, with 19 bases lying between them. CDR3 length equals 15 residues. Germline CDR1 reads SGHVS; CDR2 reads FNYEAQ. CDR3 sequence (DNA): TGTGCCAGCAGCCGTAGGGACCCCGGGAGTGACGAGCAGTACTTC. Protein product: CASSRRDPGSDEQYF. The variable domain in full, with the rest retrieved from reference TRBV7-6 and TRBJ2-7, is GAGVSQSPRYKVTKRGQDVALRCDPISGHVSLYWYRQALGQGPEFLTYFNYEAQQDKSGLPNDRFSAERPEGSISTLTIQRTEQRDSAMYRCASSRRDPGSDEQYFGPGTRLTVT.

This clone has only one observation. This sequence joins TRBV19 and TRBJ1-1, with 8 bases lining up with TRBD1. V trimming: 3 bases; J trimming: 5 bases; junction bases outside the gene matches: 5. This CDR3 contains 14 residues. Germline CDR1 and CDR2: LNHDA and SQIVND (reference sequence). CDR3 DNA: TGTGCCAGTAGTATCACAGGGGGAGGTACTGAAGCTTTCTTT. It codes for CASSITGGGTEAFF.

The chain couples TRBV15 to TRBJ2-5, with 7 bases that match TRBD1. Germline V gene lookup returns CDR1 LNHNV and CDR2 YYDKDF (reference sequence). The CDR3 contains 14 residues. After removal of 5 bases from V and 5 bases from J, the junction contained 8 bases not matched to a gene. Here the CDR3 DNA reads TGTGCCACCAGCTCCCGTACAGGGGTGGAGACCCAGTACTTC. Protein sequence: CATSSRTGVETQYF.

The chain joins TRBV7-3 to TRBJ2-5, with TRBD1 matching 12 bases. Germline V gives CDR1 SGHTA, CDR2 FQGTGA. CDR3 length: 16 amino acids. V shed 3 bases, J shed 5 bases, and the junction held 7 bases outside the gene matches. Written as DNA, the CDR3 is TGTGCCAGCAGCTTGCAGGGACAGGGGGCGGGGGAGACCCAGTACTTC. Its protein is CASSLQGQGAGETQYF.

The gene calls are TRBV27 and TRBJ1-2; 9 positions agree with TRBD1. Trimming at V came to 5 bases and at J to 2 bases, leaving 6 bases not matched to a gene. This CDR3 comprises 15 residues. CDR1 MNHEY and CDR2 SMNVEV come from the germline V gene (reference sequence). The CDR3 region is CASSPNRGLNYGYTF. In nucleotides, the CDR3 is TGTGCCAGCAGTCCCAACAGGGGGCTAAACTATGGCTACACCTTC.

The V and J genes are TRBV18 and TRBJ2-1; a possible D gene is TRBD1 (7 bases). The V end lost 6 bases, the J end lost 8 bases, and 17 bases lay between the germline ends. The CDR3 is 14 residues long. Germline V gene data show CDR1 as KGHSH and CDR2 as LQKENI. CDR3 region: CASSQGGRGYEQFF. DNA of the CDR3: TGTGCCAGCTCCCAGGGGGGCAGGGGATATGAGCAGTTCTTC. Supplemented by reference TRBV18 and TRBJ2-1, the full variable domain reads NAGVMQNPRHLVRRRGQEARLRCSPMKGHSHVYWYRQLPEEGLKFMVYLQKENIIDESGMPKERFSAEFPKEGPSILRIQQVVRGDSAAYFCASSQGGRGYEQFFGPGTRLTVL.

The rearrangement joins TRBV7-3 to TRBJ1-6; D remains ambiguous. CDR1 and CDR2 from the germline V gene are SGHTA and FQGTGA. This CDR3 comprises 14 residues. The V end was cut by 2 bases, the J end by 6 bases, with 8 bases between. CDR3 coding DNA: TGTGCCAGCAGCTTAGCGGCAGCTAATTCACCCCTCCACTTT. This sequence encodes CASSLAAANSPLHF. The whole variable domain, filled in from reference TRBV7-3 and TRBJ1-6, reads GAGVSQTPSNKVTEKGKYVELRCDPISGHTALYWYRQSLGQGPEFLIYFQGTGAADDSGLPNDRFFAVRPEGSVSTLKIQRTERGDSAVYLCASSLAAANSPLHFGNGTRLTVT.

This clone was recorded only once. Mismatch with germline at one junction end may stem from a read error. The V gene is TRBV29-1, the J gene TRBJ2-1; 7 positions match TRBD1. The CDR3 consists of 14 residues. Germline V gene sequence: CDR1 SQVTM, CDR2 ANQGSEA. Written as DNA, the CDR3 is TGCAGCGTTTCCCTTGACAGGGCCTATAATGAGCAGTTCTTC. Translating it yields CSVSLDRAYNEQFF.

CDR3 sequence reads: CASSQGTGDNYGYTF. CDR3 DNA: TGTGCCAGCAGCCAAGGGACAGGGGATAACTATGGCTACACCTTC. The rearrangement uses TRBV3-1 (or the pseudogene TRBV3-2) and TRBJ1-2, with 9 bases that match TRBD1. CDR1 and CDR2 (germline): LGHDT, YNNKEL (reference sequence). The junction had 1 base not matched to a gene; V was cut back by 1 base and J by 1 base. The CDR3 runs 15 residues.

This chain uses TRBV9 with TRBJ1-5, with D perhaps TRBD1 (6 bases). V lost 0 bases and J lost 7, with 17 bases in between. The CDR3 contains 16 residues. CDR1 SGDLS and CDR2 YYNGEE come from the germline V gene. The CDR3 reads CASSVDPLGAGQPQHF. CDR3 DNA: TGTGCCAGCAGCGTAGACCCTCTGGGGGCGGGCCAGCCCCAGCATTTT.

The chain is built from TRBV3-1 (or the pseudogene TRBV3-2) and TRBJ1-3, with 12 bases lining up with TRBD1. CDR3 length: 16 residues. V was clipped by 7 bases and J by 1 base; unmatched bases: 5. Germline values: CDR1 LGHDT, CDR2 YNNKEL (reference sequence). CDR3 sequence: CASTGTGGASGNTIYF. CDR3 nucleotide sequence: TGTGCCAGCACCGGGACAGGGGGCGCTTCTGGAAACACCATATATTTT.

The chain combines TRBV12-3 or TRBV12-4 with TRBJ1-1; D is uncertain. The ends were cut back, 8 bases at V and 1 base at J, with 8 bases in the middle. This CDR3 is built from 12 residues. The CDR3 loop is CASRRGNTEAFF. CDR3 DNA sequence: TGTGCCAGCCGTCGGGGGAACACTGAAGCTTTCTTT.

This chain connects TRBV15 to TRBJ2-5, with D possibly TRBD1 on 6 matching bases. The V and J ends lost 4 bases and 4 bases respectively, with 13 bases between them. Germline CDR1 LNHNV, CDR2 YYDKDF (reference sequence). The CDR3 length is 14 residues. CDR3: CATSTSRTAETQYF. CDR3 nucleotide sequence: TGTGCCACCAGCACTTCCAGGACAGCAGAGACCCAGTACTTC.

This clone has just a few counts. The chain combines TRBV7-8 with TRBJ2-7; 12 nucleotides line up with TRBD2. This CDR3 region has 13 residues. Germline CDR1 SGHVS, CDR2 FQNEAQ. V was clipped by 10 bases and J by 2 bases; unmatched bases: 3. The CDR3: CATRTSGTYEQYF. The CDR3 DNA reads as TGTGCCACCCGGACTAGCGGGACCTACGAGCAGTACTTC. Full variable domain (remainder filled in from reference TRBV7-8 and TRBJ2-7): GAGVSQSPRYKVAKRGQDVALRCDPISGHVSLFWYQQALGQGPEFLTYFQNEAQLDKSGLPSDRFFAERPEGSVSTLKIQRTQQEDSAVYLCATRTSGTYEQYFGPGTRLTVT.

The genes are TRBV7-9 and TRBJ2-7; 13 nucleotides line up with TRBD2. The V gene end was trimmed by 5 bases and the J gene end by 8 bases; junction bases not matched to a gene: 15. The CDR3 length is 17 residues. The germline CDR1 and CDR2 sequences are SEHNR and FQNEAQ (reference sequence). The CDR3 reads CASSRFTSGRGGSKQYF. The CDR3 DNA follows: TGTGCCAGCAGCCGCTTTACTAGCGGGAGGGGGGGGAGCAAGCAGTACTTC.